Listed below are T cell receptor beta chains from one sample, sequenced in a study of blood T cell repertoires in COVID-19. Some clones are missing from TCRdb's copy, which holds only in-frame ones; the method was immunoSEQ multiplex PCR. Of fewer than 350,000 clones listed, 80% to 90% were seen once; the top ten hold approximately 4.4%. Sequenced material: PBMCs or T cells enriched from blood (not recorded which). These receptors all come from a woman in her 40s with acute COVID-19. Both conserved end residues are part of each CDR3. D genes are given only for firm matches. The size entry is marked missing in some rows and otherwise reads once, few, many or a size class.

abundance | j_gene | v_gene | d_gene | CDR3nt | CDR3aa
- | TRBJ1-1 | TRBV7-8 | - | TGTGCCAGCAGCTTATTGGCAGGGGATACTGAAGCTTTCTTT | CASSLLAGDTEAFF
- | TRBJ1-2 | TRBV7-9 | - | TGTGCCAGCAGCTTAGAAACTATAGCTAACTATGGCTACACCTTC | CASSLETIANYGYTF
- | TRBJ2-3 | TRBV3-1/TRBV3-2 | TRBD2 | TGTGCCAGCACCCGGACTAGCGGGGGGGGCACAGATACGCAGTATTTT | CASTRTSGGGTDTQYF
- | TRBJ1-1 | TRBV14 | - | TGTGCCAGCAGCCTTAACATGAACACTGAAGCTTTCTTT | CASSLNMNTEAFF
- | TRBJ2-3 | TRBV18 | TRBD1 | TGTGCCAGCTCGTCGGGACAGCAATCAGATACGCAGTATTTT | CASSSGQQSDTQYF
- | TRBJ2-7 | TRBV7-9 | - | TGTGCCAGCACGTCCGGGGGCTACGAGCAGTACTTC | CASTSGGYEQYF
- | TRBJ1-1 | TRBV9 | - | TGTGCCAGCAGCGTAGGAGGCATGAACACTGAAGCTTTCTTT | CASSVGGMNTEAFF
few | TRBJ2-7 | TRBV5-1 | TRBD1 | TGCGCCAGCAGCTTGGGAGGGACAGCATCGTCGGACTACGAGCAGTACTTC | CASSLGGTASSDYEQYF
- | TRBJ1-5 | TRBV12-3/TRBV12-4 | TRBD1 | TGTGCCAGCACCCTCGCGGGACAGGGGCAGCATTTT | CASTLAGQGQHF
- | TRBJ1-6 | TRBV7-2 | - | TGTGCCAGCAGTATTCCCCCGGAGAATTCACCCCTCCACTTT | CASSIPPENSPLHF
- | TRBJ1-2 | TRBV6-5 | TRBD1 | TGTGCCAGCAGTTACGCGGGACAGTCACATGGCTACACCTTC | CASSYAGQSHGYTF
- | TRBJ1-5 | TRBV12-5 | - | TGTGCTAGTGGTTTTGTGCAGGGGAGCAATCAGCCCCAGCATTTT | CASGFVQGSNQPQHF
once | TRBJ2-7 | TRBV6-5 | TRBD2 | TGTGCCAGCAGTCGAATGACTAGCGGGAGCCACGAGCAGTACTTC | CASSRMTSGSHEQYF